A selection of T cell receptor beta chains follows, all from one sample in a study of blood T cell repertoires in COVID-19. Using immunoSEQ multiplex PCR, the repertoire was profiled, and TCRdb retains in-frame clones only, with some absent. The sample contains under 20,000 clones, approximately 80% of which appear only once. The source material was peripheral blood. All receptors derive from a man between 65 and 85 years old with COVID-19, enrolled during active disease. CDR3s include the opening cysteine and the closing phenylalanine or tryptophan. Size is omitted from some rows. Given values are once, few, many or a class for expanded clones.

j_call clone_size v_call cdr3_aa
TRBJ2-1 - TRBV14 CASTREGTTYNEQFF
TRBJ2-1 once TRBV20-1 CSRTGYNEQFF
TRBJ1-4 - TRBV14 CASALLSRDNEKLFF
TRBJ1-1 few TRBV6-5 CASRARGGLLEAFF
TRBJ1-2 - TRBV13 CASSHGTGNYGYTF
TRBJ1-3 - TRBV3-1/TRBV3-2 CASIPLEGGTIYF
TRBJ1-3 - TRBV27 CASSPLGTGGMIYTIYF
TRBJ2-2 - TRBV19 CASSMGTGHGELFF
TRBJ2-7 - TRBV3-1/TRBV3-2 CASWSGGEQYF
TRBJ2-7 - TRBV9 CASSVGFGQLYEQYF
TRBJ2-3 - TRBV5-1 CASSVGSGPHYTQYF
TRBJ2-1 few TRBV10-3 CAISESVRVADEQFF
TRBJ1-6 - TRBV6-2/TRBV6-3 CASSLGQNSPLHF
TRBJ2-7 - TRBV27 CASSPPPGQYF
TRBJ2-7 - TRBV5-1 CASSLNKGTYEQYF
TRBJ2-2 - TRBV9 CASNQGPANTGELFF
TRBJ2-2 once TRBV5-1 CASSPRLAGGTGELFF
TRBJ2-1 - TRBV28 CASRGDRFEQFF
TRBJ1-1 once TRBV6-5 CASSYSGRTNTEAFF
TRBJ1-5 - TRBV11-2 CASSLGTGIDSNQPQHF
TRBJ2-7 - TRBV12-3/TRBV12-4 CASSFLAEQYF
TRBJ1-1 - TRBV29-1 CSVLPGQGSTEAFF
TRBJ1-1 few TRBV3-1/TRBV3-2 CASSQATGQGVLAFF
TRBJ1-6 - TRBV3-1/TRBV3-2 CASSQGAPSPLHF
TRBJ1-5 - TRBV6-6 CASSYGSGDQPQHF
TRBJ2-7 - TRBV18 CASSPPGSRNEQYF
TRBJ1-2 - TRBV5-6 CASSPRGGLYGYTF
TRBJ1-2 - TRBV5-4 CASRYGTGPYGYTF
TRBJ2-1 - TRBV7-3 CASSLGTANEQFF
TRBJ1-1 - TRBV2 CASSEAGGTEAFF
TRBJ2-5 - TRBV11-2 CASSSGLAKLTQYF
TRBJ2-1 once TRBV20-1 CSASPGASGGGVVF
TRBJ2-2 - TRBV4-2 CASSQDPSGGLGELFF
TRBJ1-2 - TRBV7-3 CASSSGRPPGDGYTF
TRBJ1-6 once TRBV12-1 CASTTGGRSYNSPLHF
TRBJ2-2 few TRBV19 CASALQAYTGELFF
TRBJ1-1 - TRBV18 CATSSLKGGANTEAFF
TRBJ1-2 - TRBV12-3/TRBV12-4 CASSPGQVYGYTF
TRBJ1-1 - TRBV10-3 CATKQGSTEAFF
TRBJ2-3 once TRBV19 CASSIFSSTDTQYF
TRBJ1-6 - TRBV7-2 CASSFNRGQAALHF
TRBJ1-2 - TRBV3-1/TRBV3-2 CASRPTGGVNYGYTF
TRBJ1-1 - TRBV5-1 CASSLVGLMNTEAFF
TRBJ1-1 - TRBV3-1/TRBV3-2 CASKTGGGVAFF
TRBJ1-1 medium-sized TRBV11-2 CASSKGLGREAFF
TRBJ2-7 - TRBV27 CASGPGLAGDEQYF
TRBJ1-6 once TRBV7-9 CASSLSGDNSPLHF
TRBJ1-5 few TRBV3-1/TRBV3-2 CASSQDPRGDQPQHF